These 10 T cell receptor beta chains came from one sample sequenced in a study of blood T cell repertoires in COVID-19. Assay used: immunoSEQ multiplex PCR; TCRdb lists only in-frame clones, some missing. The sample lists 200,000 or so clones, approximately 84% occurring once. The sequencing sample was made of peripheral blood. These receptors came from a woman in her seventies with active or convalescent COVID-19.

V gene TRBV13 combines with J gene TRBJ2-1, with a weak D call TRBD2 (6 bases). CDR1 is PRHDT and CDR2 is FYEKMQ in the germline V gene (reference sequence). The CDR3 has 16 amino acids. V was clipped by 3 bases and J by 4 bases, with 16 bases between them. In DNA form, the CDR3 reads TGTGCCAGCAGCTTGTCGTCTGGCGGGACTTACAATGAGCAGTTCTTC. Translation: CASSLSSGGTYNEQFF. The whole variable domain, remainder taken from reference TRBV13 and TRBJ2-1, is AAGVIQSPRHLIKEKRETATLKCYPIPRHDTVYWYQQGPGQDPQFLISFYEKMQSDKGSIPDRFSAQQFSDYHSELNMSSLELGDSALYFCASSLSSGGTYNEQFFGPGTRLTVL.

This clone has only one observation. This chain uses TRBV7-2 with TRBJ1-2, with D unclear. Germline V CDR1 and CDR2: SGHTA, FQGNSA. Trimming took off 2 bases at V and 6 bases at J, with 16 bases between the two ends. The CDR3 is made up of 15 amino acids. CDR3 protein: CASSLPRPAGNGYTF. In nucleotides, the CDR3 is TGTGCCAGCAGCTTACCCCGGCCAGCCGGGAATGGCTACACCTTC.

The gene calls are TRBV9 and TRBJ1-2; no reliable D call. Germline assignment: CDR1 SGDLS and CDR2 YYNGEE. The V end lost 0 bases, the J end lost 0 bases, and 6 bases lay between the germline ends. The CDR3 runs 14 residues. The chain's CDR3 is CASSVGTANYGYTF. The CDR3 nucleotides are TGTGCCAGCAGCGTAGGTACAGCTAACTATGGCTACACCTTC.

The CDR3 region is CASSPAAKNIQYF. As DNA, the CDR3 is TGCGCCAGCAGTCCAGCGGCCAAAAACATTCAGTACTTC. This chain connects TRBV5-1 to TRBJ2-4; D not resolved. This CDR3 spans 13 amino acids. CDR1 and CDR2 from the germline V gene are SGHRS and YFSETQ. Trimming removed 5 bases at V and 1 base at J, with 7 bases between.

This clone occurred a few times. In DNA, the CDR3 is TGTGCCAGCAGTGTGGACAGGAACTCCTACGAGCAGTACTTC. The encoded protein is CASSVDRNSYEQYF. The chain carries TRBV25-1 and TRBJ2-7; 7 bases agree with TRBD1. CDR1 and CDR2 from the germline V gene are MGHDK and SYGVNS. The CDR3 covers 14 residues. V was clipped by 4 bases and J by 0 bases; unmatched bases: 3.

CDR3 sequence (DNA): TGTGCCAGCAGCTTAGACGGGGGAGGCTCCTACAATGAGCAGTTCTTC. This encodes CASSLDGGGSYNEQFF. The genes are TRBV13 and TRBJ2-1; D might be TRBD2 (6 bases). The germline CDR1 and CDR2 sequences are PRHDT and FYEKMQ (reference sequence). This CDR3 has 16 residues. The germline V and J ends were trimmed by 1 base and 0 bases, with 10 bases remaining between them.

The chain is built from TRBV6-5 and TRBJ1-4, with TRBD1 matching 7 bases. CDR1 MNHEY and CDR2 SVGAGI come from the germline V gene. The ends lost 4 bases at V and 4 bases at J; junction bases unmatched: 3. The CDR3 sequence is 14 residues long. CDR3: CASSWDSRNEKLFF. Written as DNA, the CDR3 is TGTGCCAGCAGTTGGGACAGCCGTAATGAAAAACTGTTTTTT.

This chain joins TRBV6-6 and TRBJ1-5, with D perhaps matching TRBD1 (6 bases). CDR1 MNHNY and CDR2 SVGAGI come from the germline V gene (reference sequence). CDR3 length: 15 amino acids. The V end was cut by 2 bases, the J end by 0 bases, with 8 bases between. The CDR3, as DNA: TGTGCCAGCAGTTACACAGGGAATAGCAATCAGCCCCAGCATTTT. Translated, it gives CASSYTGNSNQPQHF.

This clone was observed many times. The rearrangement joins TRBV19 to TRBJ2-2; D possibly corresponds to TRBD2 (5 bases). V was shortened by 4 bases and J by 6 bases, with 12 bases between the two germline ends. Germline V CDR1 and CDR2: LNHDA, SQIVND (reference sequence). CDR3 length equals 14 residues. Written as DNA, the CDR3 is TGTGCCAGTAGTACTAGCTGGTCCGCCGGGGAGCTGTTTTTT. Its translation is CASSTSWSAGELFF.

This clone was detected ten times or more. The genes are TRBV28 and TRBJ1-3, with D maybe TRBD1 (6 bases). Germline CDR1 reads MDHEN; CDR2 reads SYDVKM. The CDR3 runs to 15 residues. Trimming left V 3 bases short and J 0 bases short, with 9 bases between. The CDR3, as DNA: TGTGCCAGCAGTTTTCTACAGGGCTCTGGAAACACCATATATTTT. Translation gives CASSFLQGSGNTIYF. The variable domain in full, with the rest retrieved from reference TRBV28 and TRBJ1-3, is DVKVTQSSRYLVKRTGEKVFLECVQDMDHENMFWYRQDPGLGLRLIYFSYDVKMKEKGDIPEGYSVSREKKERFSLILESASTNQTSMYLCASSFLQGSGNTIYFGEGSWLTVV.